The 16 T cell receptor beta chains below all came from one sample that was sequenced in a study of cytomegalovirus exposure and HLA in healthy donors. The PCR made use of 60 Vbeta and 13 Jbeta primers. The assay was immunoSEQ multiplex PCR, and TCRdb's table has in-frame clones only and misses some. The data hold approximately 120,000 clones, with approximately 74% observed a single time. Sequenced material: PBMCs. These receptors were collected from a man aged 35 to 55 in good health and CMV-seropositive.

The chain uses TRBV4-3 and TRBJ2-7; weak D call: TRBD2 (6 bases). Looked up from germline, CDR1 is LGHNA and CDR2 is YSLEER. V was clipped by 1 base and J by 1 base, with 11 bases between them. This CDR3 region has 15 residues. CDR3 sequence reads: CASSQGRDFSYEQYF. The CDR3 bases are TGCGCCAGCAGCCAAGGGCGGGACTTTTCCTACGAGCAGTACTTC.

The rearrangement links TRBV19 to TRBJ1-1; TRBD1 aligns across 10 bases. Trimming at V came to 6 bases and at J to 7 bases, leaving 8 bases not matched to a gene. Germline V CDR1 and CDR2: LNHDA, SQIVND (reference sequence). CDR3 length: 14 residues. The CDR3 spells CASRPPRTGGEAFF. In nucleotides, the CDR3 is TGTGCCAGTAGACCACCACGGACAGGGGGTGAAGCTTTCTTT.

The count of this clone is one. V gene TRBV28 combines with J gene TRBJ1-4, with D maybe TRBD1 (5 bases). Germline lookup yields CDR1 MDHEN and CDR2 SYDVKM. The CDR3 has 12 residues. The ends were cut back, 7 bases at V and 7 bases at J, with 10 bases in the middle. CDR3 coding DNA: TGTGCCAGCACTCAGGGTGTTGAAAAACTGTTTTTT. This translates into CASTQGVEKLFF.

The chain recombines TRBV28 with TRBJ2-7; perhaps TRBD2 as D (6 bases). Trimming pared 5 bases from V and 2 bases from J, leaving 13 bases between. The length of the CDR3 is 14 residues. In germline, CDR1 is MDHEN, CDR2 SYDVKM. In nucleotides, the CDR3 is TGTGCCAGCAGTCCCCGGACGGGGGCCTACGAGCAGTACTTC. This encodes CASSPRTGAYEQYF.

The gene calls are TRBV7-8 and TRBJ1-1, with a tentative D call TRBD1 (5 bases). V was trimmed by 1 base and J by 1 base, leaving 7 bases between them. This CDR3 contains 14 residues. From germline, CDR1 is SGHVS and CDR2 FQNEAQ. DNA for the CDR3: TGTGCCAGCAGCTTAGTAACAGGGAACACTGAAGCTTTCTTT. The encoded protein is CASSLVTGNTEAFF.

CDR3 protein: CASTDSRVKFF. DNA of the CDR3: TGTGCCAGCACTGACTCCCGGGTTAAGTTCTTC. The chain uses TRBV28 and TRBJ2-1; D is unclear. Germline V gene data show CDR1 as MDHEN and CDR2 as SYDVKM. This CDR3 comprises 11 residues. The V and J ends lost 7 bases and 14 bases respectively, with 15 bases between them. Filled out from reference TRBV28 and TRBJ2-1, the complete variable domain reads DVKVTQSSRYLVKRTGEKVFLECVQDMDHENMFWYRQDPGLGLRLIYFSYDVKMKEKGDIPEGYSVSREKKERFSLILESASTNQTSMYLCASTDSRVKFFGPGTRLTVL.

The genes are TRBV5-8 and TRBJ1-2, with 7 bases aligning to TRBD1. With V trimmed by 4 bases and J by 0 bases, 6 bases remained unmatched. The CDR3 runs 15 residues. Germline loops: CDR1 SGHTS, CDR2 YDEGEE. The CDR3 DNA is TGTGCCAGCAGCCCTCGGACAGGAACTAACTATGGCTACACCTTC. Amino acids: CASSPRTGTNYGYTF.

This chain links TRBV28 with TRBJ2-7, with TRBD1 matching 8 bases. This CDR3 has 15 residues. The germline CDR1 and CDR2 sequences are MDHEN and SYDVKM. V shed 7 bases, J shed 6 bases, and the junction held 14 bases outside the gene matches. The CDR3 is CASTTPTGGRPEQYF. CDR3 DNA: TGTGCCAGCACGACCCCAACAGGGGGTAGGCCCGAGCAGTACTTC.

CDR3 sequence: CASTREGAYGYTF. The CDR3 bases are TGTGCCAGCACCCGTGAAGGAGCGTATGGCTACACCTTC. V gene TRBV7-8 combines with J gene TRBJ1-2; D unresolved. Germline values: CDR1 SGHVS, CDR2 FQNEAQ. With 7 bases removed from V and 5 bases from J, the gap between germline ends came to 14 bases. The CDR3 runs to 13 residues.

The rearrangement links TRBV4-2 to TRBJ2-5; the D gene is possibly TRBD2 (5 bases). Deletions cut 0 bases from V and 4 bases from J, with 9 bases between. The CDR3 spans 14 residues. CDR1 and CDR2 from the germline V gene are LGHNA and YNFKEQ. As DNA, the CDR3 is TGTGCCAGCAGCCAAGATAGAGGGCCAGAGACCCAGTACTTC. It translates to CASSQDRGPETQYF.

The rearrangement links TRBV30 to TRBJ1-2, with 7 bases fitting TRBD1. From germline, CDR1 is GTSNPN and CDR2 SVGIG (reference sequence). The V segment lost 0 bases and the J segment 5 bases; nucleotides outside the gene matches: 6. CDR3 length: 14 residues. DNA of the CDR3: TGTGCCTGGAGTGTACGAGGGGGCGGGTATGGCTACACCTTC. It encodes CAWSVRGGGYGYTF.

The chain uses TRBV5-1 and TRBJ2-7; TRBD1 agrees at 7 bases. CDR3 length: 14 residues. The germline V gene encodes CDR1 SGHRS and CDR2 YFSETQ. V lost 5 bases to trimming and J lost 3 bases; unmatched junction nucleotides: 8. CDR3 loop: CASRVGGGGYEQYF. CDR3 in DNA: TGCGCCAGCAGAGTAGGGGGCGGTGGCTACGAGCAGTACTTC.

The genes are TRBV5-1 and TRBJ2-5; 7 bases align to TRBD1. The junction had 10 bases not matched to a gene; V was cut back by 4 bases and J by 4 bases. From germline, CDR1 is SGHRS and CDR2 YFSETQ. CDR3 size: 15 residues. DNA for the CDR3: TGCGCCAGCAGCCCCGGGCAGGGGGACGGAGAGACCCAGTACTTC. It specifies CASSPGQGDGETQYF.

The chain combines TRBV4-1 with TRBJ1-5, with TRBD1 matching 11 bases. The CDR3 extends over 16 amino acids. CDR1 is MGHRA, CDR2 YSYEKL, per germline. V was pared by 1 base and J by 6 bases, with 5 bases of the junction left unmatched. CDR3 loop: CASSQAGTGGGQPQHF. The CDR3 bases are TGCGCCAGCAGCCAAGCGGGGACAGGGGGGGGTCAGCCCCAGCATTTT.

CDR3 in amino acids: CSAMRTDTQYF. The CDR3 DNA is TGCAGCGCCATGAGGACAGATACGCAGTATTTT. The chain uses TRBV29-1 and TRBJ2-3; D not certain. The CDR3 runs to 11 residues. Germline V gives CDR1 SQVTM, CDR2 ANQGSEA. The ends were cut back, 7 bases at V and 3 bases at J, with 8 bases in the middle.

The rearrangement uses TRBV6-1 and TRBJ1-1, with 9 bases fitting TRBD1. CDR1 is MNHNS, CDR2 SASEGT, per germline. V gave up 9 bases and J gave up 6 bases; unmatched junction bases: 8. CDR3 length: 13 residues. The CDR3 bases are TGTGCCAGTACTGACAGGGGGTCGGCTGAAGCTTTCTTT. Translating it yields CASTDRGSAEAFF.